Below, one TCR beta chain is given with its context. Germline V gives CDR1 SGHKS, CDR2 YYEKEE (reference sequence). The V end lost 4 bases, the J end lost 7 bases, and 17 bases lay between the germline ends. There are 15 residues in the CDR3. The source of the sample is a study of cytomegalovirus exposure and HLA in healthy donors. Primers included in the PCR were 60 Vbeta and 13 Jbeta primers. TCRdb's table, derived via immunoSEQ multiplex PCR, lists solely in-frame clones and lacks some. The sample includes approximately 190,000 clones. This TCR was sampled from a man under 40 in good health and CMV-seronegative. This sequence joins TRBV5-5 and TRBJ1-4, with D perhaps matching TRBD1 (5 bases). What was sequenced was PBMCs. The CDR3 sequence is CASSLRGTMAEKLFF. The CDR3 coding sequence is TGTGCCAGCAGCCTTAGGGGAACGATGGCTGAAAAACTGTTTTTT.